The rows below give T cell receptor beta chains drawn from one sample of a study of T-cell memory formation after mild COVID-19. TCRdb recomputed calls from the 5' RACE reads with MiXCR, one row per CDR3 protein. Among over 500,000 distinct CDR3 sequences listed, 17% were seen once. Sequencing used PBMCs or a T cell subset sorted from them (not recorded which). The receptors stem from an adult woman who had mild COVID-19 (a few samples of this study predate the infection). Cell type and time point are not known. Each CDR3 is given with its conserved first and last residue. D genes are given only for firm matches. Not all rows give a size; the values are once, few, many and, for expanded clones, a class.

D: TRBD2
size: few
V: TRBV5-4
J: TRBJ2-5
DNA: TGTGCCAGCAGCAGGTGGGGGGGACGGGAGACCCAGTACTTC
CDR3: CASSRWGGRETQYF

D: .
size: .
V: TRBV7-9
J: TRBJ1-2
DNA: TGTGCCAGCAGCCCAGACGCCGTCTATGGCTACACCTTC
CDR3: CASSPDAVYGYTF

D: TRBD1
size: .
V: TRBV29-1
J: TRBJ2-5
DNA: TGCAGCGTTGACGGGACAGGGTGGTCCCTTGGAGTGGAGACCCAGTACTTC
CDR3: CSVDGTGWSLGVETQYF

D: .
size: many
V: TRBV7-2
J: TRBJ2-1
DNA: TGTGCCAGCAGCTCCGGGGGGCCTCGGGAGCAGTTCTTC
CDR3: CASSSGGPREQFF

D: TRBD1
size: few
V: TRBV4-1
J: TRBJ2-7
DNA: TGCGCCAGCAGCCAAGCGCGGACAGGTTTCTACGAGCAGTACTTC
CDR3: CASSQARTGFYEQYF

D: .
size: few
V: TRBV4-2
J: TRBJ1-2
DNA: TGTGCCAGCAGCCAAGAGGTATATGGCTACACCTTC
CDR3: CASSQEVYGYTF

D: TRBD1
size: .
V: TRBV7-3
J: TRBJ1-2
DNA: TGTGCCAGCAGCCCAAGCCTCCTGGACAGGAATGGCTACACCTTC
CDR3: CASSPSLLDRNGYTF

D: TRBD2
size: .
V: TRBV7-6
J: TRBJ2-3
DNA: TGTGCCAGCAGCCGGGGGGAGCGGGTCACAGATACGCAGTATTTT
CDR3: CASSRGERVTDTQYF

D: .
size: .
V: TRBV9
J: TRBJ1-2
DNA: TGTGCCAGCAGCGCCCACAACCGAACACCCTATGGCTACACCTTC
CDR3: CASSAHNRTPYGYTF

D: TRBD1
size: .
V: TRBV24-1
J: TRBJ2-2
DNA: TGTGCCACCAGTGACCAGACAGGGTTACGAAACGGGGAGCTGTTTTTT
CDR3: CATSDQTGLRNGELFF

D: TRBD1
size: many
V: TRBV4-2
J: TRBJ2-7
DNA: TGCGCCAGCAGCCAGGACAGGGGGTCCTACGAGCAGTACTTC
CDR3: CASSQDRGSYEQYF

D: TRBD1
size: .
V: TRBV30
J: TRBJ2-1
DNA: TGTGCCTGGAGAGCTCCCCCCGACAGGGCGGGTGAGCAGTTCTTC
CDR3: CAWRAPPDRAGEQFF

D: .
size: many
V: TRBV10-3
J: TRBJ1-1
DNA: TGTGCCATCAGTGAGTCGAGTATTAGGGTGAACACTGAAGCTTTCTTT
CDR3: CAISESSIRVNTEAFF

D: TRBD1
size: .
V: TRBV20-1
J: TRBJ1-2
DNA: TGCAGTGCTAGAGGACCGGGACAGGTTACATATGGCTACACCTTC
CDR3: CSARGPGQVTYGYTF

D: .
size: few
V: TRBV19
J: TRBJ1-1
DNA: TGTGCCATCGGGGTCGAGGGGGGAACTGAAGCTTTCTTT
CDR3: CAIGVEGGTEAFF

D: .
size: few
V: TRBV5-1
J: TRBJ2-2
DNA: TGCGCCAGCAGCTTGGGCGGGGAGGAGGAGCTGTTTTTT
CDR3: CASSLGGEEELFF

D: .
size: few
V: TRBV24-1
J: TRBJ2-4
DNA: TGTGCCACCAGTGATCCGGGGGAATTAGACATTCAGTACTTC
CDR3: CATSDPGELDIQYF

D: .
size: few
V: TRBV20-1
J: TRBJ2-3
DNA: TGCAGTGCTAGAGATTCATGGGTTAGCACAGATACGCAGTATTTT
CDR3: CSARDSWVSTDTQYF

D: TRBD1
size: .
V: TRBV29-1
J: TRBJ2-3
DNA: TGCAGCGCCACTCCCAGGACAGGGGGCTTCACAGATACGCAGTATTTT
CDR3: CSATPRTGGFTDTQYF

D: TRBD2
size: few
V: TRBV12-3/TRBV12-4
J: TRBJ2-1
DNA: TGTGCCAGCAGTTTAGGGACTAGCGGGGCGGGGTCGTTCTTC
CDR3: CASSLGTSGAGSFF

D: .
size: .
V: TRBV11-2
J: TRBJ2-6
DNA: TGTGCCAGCAGCTTGGGGTGGGCAGGAGCTGGGGCCAACGTCCTGACTTTC
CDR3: CASSLGWAGAGANVLTF

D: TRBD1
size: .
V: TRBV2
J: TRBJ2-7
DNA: TGTGCCAGCAAGGGCTCAGGGGGCAGAAGGGCCTACGAGCAGTACTTC
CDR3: CASKGSGGRRAYEQYF

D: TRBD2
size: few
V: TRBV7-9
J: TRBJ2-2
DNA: TGTGCCAGCACCCCGCGGGGCGGGAGGGCCCTCAACACCGGGGAGCTGTTTTTT
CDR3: CASTPRGGRALNTGELFF

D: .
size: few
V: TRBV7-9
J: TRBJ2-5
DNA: TGTGCCAGCAGCCAAGGGTCGGGGCGCGCGGAGACCCAGTACTTC
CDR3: CASSQGSGRAETQYF

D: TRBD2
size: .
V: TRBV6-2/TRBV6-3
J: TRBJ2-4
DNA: TGTGCCAGCAGTTACGGGGGGACTAGTAAAAACATTCAGTACTTC
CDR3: CASSYGGTSKNIQYF

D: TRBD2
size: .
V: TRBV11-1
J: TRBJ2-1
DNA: TGTGCCAGCAGCTCCGGGGGGTTCGGGTACAATGAGCAGTTCTTC
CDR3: CASSSGGFGYNEQFF

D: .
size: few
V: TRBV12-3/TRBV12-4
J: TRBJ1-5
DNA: TGTGCCAGCAGTTTAAGGGTCACTAGCAATCAGCCCCAGCATTTT
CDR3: CASSLRVTSNQPQHF

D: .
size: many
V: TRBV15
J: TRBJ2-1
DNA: TGTGCCACCAGCAGAGAAGGATCGTGGGCAGGGGCCCGTAATGAGCAGTTCTTC
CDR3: CATSREGSWAGARNEQFF

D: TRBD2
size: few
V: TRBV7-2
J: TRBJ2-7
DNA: TGTGCCAGCAGCGGGGGACTAGTTAGCTCCTACGAGCAGTACTTC
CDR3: CASSGGLVSSYEQYF

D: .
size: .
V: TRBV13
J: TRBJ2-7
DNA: TGTGCCAGCAGCTCTTTTCGGGGGCAGGGCTACGAGCAGTACTTC
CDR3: CASSSFRGQGYEQYF

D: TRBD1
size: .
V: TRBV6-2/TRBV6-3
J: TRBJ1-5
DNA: TGTGCCAGCAGAACTCCGGGACAGGGGTGGTCGCAGCCCCAGCATTTT
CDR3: CASRTPGQGWSQPQHF

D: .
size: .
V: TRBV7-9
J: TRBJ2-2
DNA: TGTGCCAGCAGCTTAGCAGCGGGCAACACCGGGGAGCTGTTTTTT
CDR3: CASSLAAGNTGELFF

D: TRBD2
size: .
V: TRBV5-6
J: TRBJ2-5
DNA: TGTGCCAGCAGCAGTAGCCCCCGGGAGGGCCTGGAGACCCAGTACTTC
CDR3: CASSSSPREGLETQYF